This T cell receptor beta chain was sequenced in a study of vaccination effects on CD4 cells after COVID-19. Only in-frame clones appear in the TCRdb table, and some are missing; sequencing was by immunoSEQ multiplex PCR. There are over 60,000 clones in the sample; less than 85% occur only once, and roughly 2.8% lies in the top ten. V shed 3 bases, J shed 4 bases, and the junction held 3 bases outside the gene matches. The CDR3 loop spans 14 amino acids. The V gene's germline CDR1 is MNHEY and CDR2 SVGEGT. ViraFEST expansion of antigen-specific CD4+ T cells with viral peptide pools preceded sequencing. On roughly day 10 of culture, CD4+ T cells were separated out. Each vaccine recipient was nucleocapsid antibody negative and had no prior SARS-CoV-2 infection. Each culture had half its medium swapped for IL-2 medium on days 3 and 7. A word on this clone: Its antigen is undetermined.

The TCR sequence derives from a human donor who received a COVID-19 vaccine. The chain uses TRBV6-2 or TRBV6-3 and TRBJ2-5, with 9 bases matching TRBD1. Sequences were derived from CD4+ T cells from PBMCs cultured with HCoV-NL63 spike peptides, sampled before COVID-19 vaccination. CDR3 in amino acids: CASSYTGGGETQYF. The CDR3 DNA reads as TGTGCCAGCAGTTATACAGGGGGCGGAGAGACCCAGTACTTC.